The next 24 T cell receptor beta chains were all read from a single sample in a study of shared clonotypes between healthy human individuals. Here immunoSEQ multiplex PCR was the method, and the copy in TCRdb shows in-frame clones only, minus some. The repertoire holds 330,000 or so clones, with around 79% as singletons. What was sequenced was memory CD4+ T cells sorted from blood. Subset indicated: CD45RA-negative fraction. Every receptor here comes from a man aged 25-45 years in good health.

This chain uses TRBV27 with TRBJ2-3; 10 bases map to TRBD1. Trimming took 2 bases from V and 2 from J; bases not matched to a gene: 10. Per germline, CDR1 MNHEY and CDR2 SMNVEV (reference sequence). This CDR3 has 18 amino acids. The CDR3 region is CASSLKGPGQGHTDTQYF. For the CDR3, the DNA is TGTGCCAGCAGTTTAAAGGGGCCGGGACAGGGGCACACAGATACGCAGTATTTT.

This sequence joins TRBV10-2 and TRBJ2-7; D not resolved. Trimming removed 2 bases from V and 3 bases from J, with 8 bases in between. The CDR3 runs to 13 residues. Germline loops: CDR1 WSHSY, CDR2 SAAADI. The CDR3 sequence is CASSEGGRYEQYF. The CDR3 nucleotides read TGCGCCAGCAGTGAGGGTGGGCGCTACGAGCAGTACTTC.

The chain uses TRBV15 and TRBJ1-5; 7 positions agree with TRBD1. The CDR3 is 13 residues long. V gave up 3 bases and J gave up 9 bases; unmatched junction bases: 5. Germline loops: CDR1 LNHNV, CDR2 YYDKDF (reference sequence). CDR3 in DNA: TGTGCCACCAGCAGGGACAGGCAAAGGCCCCAGCATTTT. It yields the protein CATSRDRQRPQHF.

This chain connects TRBV7-6 to TRBJ2-1; 7 positions agree with TRBD2. V dropped 0 bases and J dropped 3; count of bases not matched to a gene: 2. In germline, CDR1 is SGHVS, CDR2 FNYEAQ. The CDR3 length is 15 residues. The chain's CDR3 is CASSLAQRGYNEQFF. The CDR3 DNA is TGTGCCAGCAGCTTAGCCCAGCGGGGCTACAATGAGCAGTTCTTC. The full variable domain, rest sourced from reference TRBV7-6 and TRBJ2-1, is GAGVSQSPRYKVTKRGQDVALRCDPISGHVSLYWYRQALGQGPEFLTYFNYEAQQDKSGLPNDRFSAERPEGSISTLTIQRTEQRDSAMYRCASSLAQRGYNEQFFGPGTRLTVL.

This chain connects TRBV7-9 to TRBJ1-1; D not resolved. This CDR3 comprises 13 residues. Per germline, CDR1 SEHNR and CDR2 FQNEAQ (reference sequence). V was trimmed by 5 bases and J by 3 bases, leaving 10 bases between them. Here the CDR3 DNA reads TGTGCCAGCAGCGCAACCCGGGACACTGAAGCTTTCTTT. This codes for CASSATRDTEAFF.

V and J are TRBV5-5 and TRBJ1-2; 7 positions match TRBD1. This CDR3 has 13 residues. In germline, CDR1 is SGHKS, CDR2 YYEKEE (reference sequence). Trimming removed 7 bases from V and 4 bases from J; junction bases left unmatched: 7. The CDR3 DNA follows: TGTGCCAGCGGACAGGACGGCAGCTATGGCTACACCTTC. Translated: CASGQDGSYGYTF.

This chain connects TRBV28 to TRBJ1-5, with 9 bases fitting TRBD1. The length of the CDR3 is 16 residues. Per the germline V gene, CDR1 is MDHEN and CDR2 is SYDVKM. J lost 5 bases, V lost 6 bases, and 11 bases had no gene match. In DNA form, the CDR3 reads TGTGCCAGCAGGCGTTACAGGGGGCCGGGGGATCAGCCCCAGCATTTT. Translation gives CASRRYRGPGDQPQHF.

The chain combines TRBV7-2 with TRBJ2-2, with 9 bases matching TRBD2. This CDR3 contains 17 residues. V lost 3 bases and J lost 4; bases outside the gene matches: 9. Per germline, CDR1 SGHTA and CDR2 FQGNSA. This chain's CDR3 is CASSFSSGIAGTGELFF. The CDR3 DNA sequence: TGTGCCAGCAGCTTCTCTAGCGGGATCGCGGGCACCGGGGAGCTGTTTTTT. The complete variable domain, with remaining parts taken from reference TRBV7-2 and TRBJ2-2, reads GAGVSQSPSNKVTEKGKDVELRCDPISGHTALYWYRQSLGQGLEFLIYFQGNSAPDKSGLPSDRFSAERTGGSVSTLTIQRTQQEDSAVYLCASSFSSGIAGTGELFFGEGSRLTVL.

This clone was counted at least ten times. The rearrangement links TRBV5-1 to TRBJ2-2; D is unclear. The V end was cut by 0 bases, the J end by 1 base, with 7 bases between. The CDR3 has 15 residues. Per the germline V gene, CDR1 is SGHRS and CDR2 is YFSETQ. CDR3 loop: CASSLAGGNTGELFF. The CDR3 DNA is TGCGCCAGCAGCTTGGCGGGTGGGAACACCGGGGAGCTGTTTTTT.

V usage is TRBV5-1 and J usage is TRBJ2-1, with 9 bases that match TRBD1. Germline CDR1 reads SGHRS; CDR2 reads YFSETQ. Germline trimming cut 5 bases from V and 7 bases from J; bases unmatched to any gene: 13. This CDR3 has 16 residues. The CDR3 region is CASRANSGQGRNEQFF. CDR3 DNA sequence: TGCGCCAGCAGGGCGAATTCCGGACAGGGGAGAAATGAGCAGTTCTTC.

With regard to this clone: A far larger clone is only one base removed, so a read error is likely. This chain joins TRBV30 and TRBJ1-3; D not certain. Germline V gene sequence: CDR1 GTSNPN, CDR2 SVGIG (reference sequence). The CDR3 extends over 13 amino acids. V lost 2 bases, J lost 4 bases, and 9 bases lay in between. The CDR3 DNA follows: TGTGCCTGGAGTCCCCCTCTGGGAAACACCATATATTTT. It yields the protein CAWSPPLGNTIYF.

The chain combines TRBV13 with TRBJ2-7; D unresolved. Germline V gene data show CDR1 as PRHDT and CDR2 as FYEKMQ (reference sequence). This CDR3 has 14 amino acids. Trimming cost V 1 base and J 6 bases, with 13 bases left between them. The CDR3 here is CASSLEPGPGEQYF. CDR3 in DNA: TGTGCCAGCAGCTTAGAACCAGGACCAGGCGAGCAGTACTTC.

This rearrangement joins TRBV19 to TRBJ1-5; D gene uncertain. This CDR3 is 14 amino acids long. V was trimmed by 4 bases and J by 6 bases, leaving 13 bases between them. CDR1 and CDR2 from the germline V gene are LNHDA and SQIVND (reference sequence). In DNA form, the CDR3 reads TGTGCCAGTAGTAAGTACCAGACGGCTCAGCCCCAGCATTTT. Encoded protein: CASSKYQTAQPQHF.

V usage is TRBV4-1 and J usage is TRBJ1-2; tentative D call: TRBD1 (5 bases). Trimming took off 1 base at V and 3 bases at J, with 9 bases between the two ends. Germline CDR1 MGHRA, CDR2 YSYEKL. The length of the CDR3 is 14 residues. The CDR3 bases are TGCGCCAGCAGCCAAGTTACAGGTTACTATGGCTACACCTTC. Translating it yields CASSQVTGYYGYTF.

The chain joins TRBV19 to TRBJ1-1; D is possibly TRBD1 (5 bases). Germline loops: CDR1 LNHDA, CDR2 SQIVND (reference sequence). The CDR3 has 13 amino acids. The ends were cut back, 4 bases at V and 6 bases at J, with 12 bases in the middle. The CDR3 reads CASSNQGNAEAFF. The CDR3 DNA reads TGTGCCAGTAGTAATCAGGGAAATGCTGAAGCTTTCTTT.

The genes are TRBV7-2 and TRBJ2-1; D possibly matches TRBD1 or TRBD2 (5 bases each). Germline loops: CDR1 SGHTA, CDR2 FQGNSA. CDR3 length equals 14 residues. Deletions cut 1 base from V and 2 bases from J, with 6 bases between. CDR3 amino acids: CASSLGGPYNEQFF. CDR3 in DNA: TGTGCCAGCAGCTTAGGGGGACCCTACAATGAGCAGTTCTTC.

This sequence joins TRBV13 and TRBJ2-5; 8 bases map to TRBD2. The ends lost 5 bases at V and 5 bases at J; junction bases unmatched: 13. The CDR3 covers 16 residues. Germline assignment: CDR1 PRHDT and CDR2 FYEKMQ (reference sequence). The CDR3: CASSPGGDKLVETQYF. The CDR3 region has the DNA TGTGCCAGCAGCCCCGGGGGGGACAAGCTTGTGGAGACCCAGTACTTC.

This clone was seen only a few times. The rearrangement links TRBV6-1 to TRBJ1-2; no firm D call. Looked up from germline, CDR1 is MNHNS and CDR2 is SASEGT. The CDR3 is 14 amino acids. Trimming took off 4 bases at V and 3 bases at J, with 12 bases between the two ends. The CDR3 spells CASSAQPRDYGYTF. The CDR3 DNA sequence: TGTGCCAGCAGTGCTCAACCAAGGGACTATGGCTACACCTTC.

This clone showed up many times. The CDR3 sequence: CASSVGTGTDTQYF. In DNA form, the CDR3 reads TGTGCCAGCAGTGTAGGGACAGGCACAGATACGCAGTATTTT. The V call is TRBV6-4, the J call TRBJ2-3; TRBD1 agrees at 7 bases. With 4 bases clipped from V and 1 base from J, the junction kept 2 bases outside the gene matches. This CDR3 is built from 14 residues. The germline V gene encodes CDR1 MRHNA and CDR2 SNTAGT.

The chain uses TRBV10-3 and TRBJ2-5; D might be TRBD2 (6 bases). Germline values: CDR1 ENHRY, CDR2 SYGVKD. The CDR3 spans 13 residues. Trimming stripped 4 bases from V and 3 bases from J, with 9 bases between. The CDR3 spells CAISGGTEETQYF. The CDR3 coding sequence is TGTGCCATCAGTGGCGGGACTGAAGAGACCCAGTACTTC.

In this sample, this clone turned up once. The chain uses TRBV30 and TRBJ2-3, with D perhaps TRBD1 or TRBD2 (5 bases each). Germline CDR1 is GTSNPN and CDR2 is SVGIG (reference sequence). V was cut by 1 base and J by 9 bases, with 14 bases left in between. This CDR3 region has 13 residues. The CDR3 region has the DNA TGTGCCTGGAGTGCTGGGACCGGGAACACGCAGTATTTT. Residues: CAWSAGTGNTQYF.

This chain uses TRBV10-3 with TRBJ2-3; a possible D gene is TRBD1 (6 bases). Germline V CDR1 and CDR2: ENHRY, SYGVKD. V gave up 7 bases and J gave up 0 bases, with 14 bases separating them. CDR3 size: 15 residues. DNA of the CDR3: TGTGCCATCAATACCGGGACAACCAGCACAGATACGCAGTATTTT. This translates into CAINTGTTSTDTQYF.

This clone was seen a handful of times. This chain's CDR3 is CASRLLLGRGESQPQHF. In nucleotides, the CDR3 is TGTGCCAGCAGGTTACTCCTGGGAAGGGGAGAGAGTCAGCCCCAGCATTTT. The chain is built from TRBV28 and TRBJ1-5; D perhaps matches TRBD1 (5 bases). Germline assignment: CDR1 MDHEN and CDR2 SYDVKM. V lost 6 bases to trimming and J lost 6 bases, with 24 bases between them. The CDR3 consists of 17 residues.

The chain couples TRBV4-1 to TRBJ2-1; 12 bases are a match to TRBD2. The CDR3 extends over 15 amino acids. CDR1 is MGHRA, CDR2 YSYEKL, per germline. The trim removed 1 base at V and 8 bases at J, leaving 3 bases unmatched. CDR3 bases: TGCGCCAGCAGCCAAGGACTAGCGGGAGTGTATGAGCAGTTCTTC. Its translation is CASSQGLAGVYEQFF.